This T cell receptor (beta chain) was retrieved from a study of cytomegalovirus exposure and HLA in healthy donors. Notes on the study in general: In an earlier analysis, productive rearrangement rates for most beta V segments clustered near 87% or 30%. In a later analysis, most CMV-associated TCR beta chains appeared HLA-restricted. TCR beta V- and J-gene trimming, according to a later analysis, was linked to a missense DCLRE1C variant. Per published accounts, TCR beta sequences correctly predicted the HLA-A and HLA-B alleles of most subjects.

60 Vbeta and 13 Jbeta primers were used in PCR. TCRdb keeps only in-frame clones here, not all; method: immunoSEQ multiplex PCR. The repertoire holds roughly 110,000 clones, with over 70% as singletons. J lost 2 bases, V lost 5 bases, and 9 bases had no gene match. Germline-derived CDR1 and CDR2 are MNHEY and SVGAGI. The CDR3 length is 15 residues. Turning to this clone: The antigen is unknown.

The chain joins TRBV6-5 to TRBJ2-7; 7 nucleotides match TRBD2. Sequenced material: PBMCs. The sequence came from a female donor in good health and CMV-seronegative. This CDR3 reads CASSGAKGGTYEQYF. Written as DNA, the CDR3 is TGTGCCAGCAGTGGCGCCAAGGGAGGGACCTACGAGCAGTACTTC.